The entry below gives a single T cell receptor beta chain sequence along with its context. The antigen it binds to is not known. Base qualities were left out, and no much larger clone turns up one base away. Genomic DNA was isolated using the Qiagen DNeasy kit from unsorted PBMCs as well as from negatively selected CD4+ and CD8+ fractions. TCR beta CDR3 regions were amplified by immunoSEQ multiplex PCR using primers annealing to V and J segments. A synthetic immune receptor repertoire was used to minimize amplification bias, and any remaining bias was removed computationally after sequencing. As for how the authors treated the data: Custom Python scripts were used to quantify repertoire diversity as the Shannon entropy index. The unsorted, CD4+ and CD8+ repertoires were each analyzed separately, with the exception of combined analyses, where CD4+ and CD8+ sequences were merged in silico. A clone was considered expanded if an increase in frequency of at least 2-fold after treatment relative to C1D1 was found, and a pseudocount of 0.5 was applied to clones undetected at baseline. Clones with 0 or 1 copy at C1D1 were classified as singleton clones, and clones with 2 or more copies were classified as non-singleton clones. Clones expanded in unsorted samples were annotated as CD4+, CD8+ or unknown by matching protein sequences in sorted samples from the same patient. Diversity changes from C1D1 to C4D1 were tested in paired samples using Wilcoxon tests. Here the immuneACCESS table is served through TCRdb, limited to in-frame sequences with V and J called. Missing clones are a known gap in these copies; in checked studies unresolved V genes cover under half, and the rest lacks a known reason. V, J and clone size derive from that table, while D and trimming were established from the DNA sequence. This sample holds some 15,000 clones; about nine tenths were observed only once. Clones ranked in the top ten supply approximately 17% of the sample.

The time point label here, explained by the study, means: cycle 4 day 1 (C4D1), after five to seven weeks of nivolumab. Relapse after autologous stem cell transplantation had occurred in all trial patients, and cohorts A, B and C were distinguished by prior brentuximab vedotin exposure. CD8+ T cells were purified from thawed PBMCs by magnetic negative selection with a Miltenyi CD8+ T cell isolation kit. The trial cohort included 45 to 65 patients with relapsed/refractory classical Hodgkin lymphoma, and each patient had a best overall response of complete response, partial response or progressive disease. In the multi-cohort phase II CheckMate 205 trial, trial patients received single-agent nivolumab. An independent review committee assessed best overall response using the 2007 International Working Group response criteria. PBMCs from the trial were collected at three points: immediately before nivolumab initiation (C1D1), and during therapy at cycle 2 day 1 and cycle 4 day 1. After peripheral blood was drawn into 8 mL Vacutainer Cell Preparation Tubes, PBMCs were isolated by centrifugation and then cryopreserved. Purified CD4+ and CD8+ fractions were prepared only for cases with an additional available PBMC sample. Magnetically labelled cells were depleted on LS columns in a quadroMACS separator, and the flow-through was collected as the purified fraction.

Relative to germline, V is missing 3 bases and J is missing 3 bases, with 3 bases of the junction outside any gene match. Spanning cysteine to phenylalanine, the CDR3 consists of 14 amino acids. The only DNA kept is the CDR3, 42 bases in frame from the first base. In the germline V gene (reference sequence), CDR1 corresponds to MNHEY and CDR2 to SMNVEV. These data are taken from a study of PD-1 blockade in classical Hodgkin lymphoma (dated by TCRdb to the early 2020s). Study-level background: Nivolumab dosing was 3 mg/kg intravenously every 2 weeks, continuing until either disease progression or unacceptable toxicity. The study used TCR beta sequencing and CyTOF to define a peripheral blood immune signature of response to PD-1 blockade in classical Hodgkin lymphoma.

Overall results and qualifications from the work: Baseline diversity similar to that of newly diagnosed patients was observed in trial patients achieving complete response, whereas significantly lower diversity was observed in partial responders and progressors. A significant rise by C4D1 was seen in CD4+ but not CD8+ TCR diversity (p=0.0027 vs p=0.16), with the rise being most apparent in complete responders (p=0.02). Patients starting nivolumab less than 1 year after ASCT had lower diversity and were excluded from later analyses to avoid confounding by immune reconstitution. Baseline TCR diversity was reported to be lower in newly diagnosed patients than in healthy donors, and even lower in relapsed/refractory patients. The study was limited to a single clinical trial cohort, and causes of repertoire differences, possibly disease activity or prior therapy, remained undefined.

The sequence links TRBV27 to TRBJ2-7; 9 junctional bases match TRBD1. This clonotype was sampled from a human donor with classical Hodgkin lymphoma. The sequences come from CD8+ T cells from blood, collected before the fourth cycle of nivolumab. Here is the DNA: TGTGCCAGCAGTTTGGGACAGGGTCTCTACGAGCAGTACTTC. Its translation is CASSLGQGLYEQYF.